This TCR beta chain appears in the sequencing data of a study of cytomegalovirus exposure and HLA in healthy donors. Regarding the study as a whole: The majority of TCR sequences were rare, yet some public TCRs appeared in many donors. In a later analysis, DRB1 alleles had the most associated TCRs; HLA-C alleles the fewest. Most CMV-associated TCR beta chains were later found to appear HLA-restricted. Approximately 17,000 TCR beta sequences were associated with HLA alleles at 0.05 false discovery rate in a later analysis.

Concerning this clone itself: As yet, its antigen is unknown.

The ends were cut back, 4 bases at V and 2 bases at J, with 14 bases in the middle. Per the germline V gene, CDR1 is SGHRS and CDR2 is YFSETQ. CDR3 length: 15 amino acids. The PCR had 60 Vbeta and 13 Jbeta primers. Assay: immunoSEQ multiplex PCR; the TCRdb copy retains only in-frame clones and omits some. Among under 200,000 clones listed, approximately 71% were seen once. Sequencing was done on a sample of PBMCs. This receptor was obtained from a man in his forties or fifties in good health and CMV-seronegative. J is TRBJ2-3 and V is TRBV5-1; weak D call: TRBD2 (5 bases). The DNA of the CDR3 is TGCGCCAGCAGCGCCAGCGGTCCCCCCACAGATACGCAGTATTTT. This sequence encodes CASSASGPPTDTQYF.